The 20 T cell receptor beta chains listed next were all sequenced from one sample in a study of T cell responses to AZD1222 COVID-19 vaccine. TCRdb's copy holds only in-frame clones and misses some; the assay was immunoSEQ multiplex PCR. Found here are about 68,000 clones, about four fifths of them singletons; the top ten hold about 12%. The sample in question was peripheral blood, obtained on day 0 of AZD1222 vaccination. The receptors stem from an adult in good health.

The chain combines TRBV18 with TRBJ2-7; D is possibly TRBD1 (5 bases). Germline V CDR1 and CDR2: KGHSH, LQKENI. The CDR3 covers 15 residues. V lost 6 bases, J lost 1 base, and 16 bases lay in between. CDR3 region: CASSPPIDSSYEQYF. CDR3 in DNA: TGTGCCAGCTCCCCCCCTATAGACAGTTCCTACGAGCAGTACTTC.

This chain links TRBV3-1 (or the pseudogene TRBV3-2) with TRBJ1-1; 7 bases align to TRBD1. V gave up 3 bases and J gave up 11 bases; unmatched junction bases: 12. The CDR3 loop spans 14 amino acids. Germline V gives CDR1 LGHDT, CDR2 YNNKEL (reference sequence). CDR3: CASSQGGGPTGAFF. The CDR3 DNA reads as TGTGCCAGCAGCCAGGGAGGTGGGCCGACAGGGGCTTTCTTT.

The chain combines TRBV28 with TRBJ1-3, with D perhaps matching TRBD1 (5 bases). From germline, CDR1 is MDHEN and CDR2 SYDVKM. The ends were cut back, 6 bases at V and 5 bases at J, with 14 bases in the middle. This CDR3 has 14 residues. CDR3 residues: CASRFGAGRNTIYF. CDR3 DNA: TGTGCCAGCAGATTCGGGGCGGGGAGAAACACCATATATTTT.

This chain connects TRBV11-2 to TRBJ2-7; TRBD1 matches at 9 bases. The CDR3 length is 15 residues. CDR1 SGHAT and CDR2 FQNNGV come from the germline V gene. Trimming at V came to 4 bases and at J to 3 bases, leaving 7 bases not matched to a gene. This CDR3 is CASSYGTGTYYEQYF. In DNA form, the CDR3 reads TGTGCCAGCAGCTACGGGACAGGGACCTACTACGAGCAGTACTTC.

CDR3 in DNA: TGTGCCAGCAGCTCTAAGGGGGCTAGCACAGATACGCAGTATTTT. It specifies CASSSKGASTDTQYF. The gene calls are TRBV7-9 and TRBJ2-3; 7 bases align to TRBD1. The CDR3 runs to 15 residues. Per the germline V gene, CDR1 is SEHNR and CDR2 is FQNEAQ (reference sequence). The ends lost 4 bases at V and 0 bases at J; junction bases unmatched: 4.

The chain couples TRBV6-1 to TRBJ2-2, with D unresolved. The CDR3 totals 14 residues. The germline V gene has CDR1 MNHNS and CDR2 SASEGT. V lost 1 base and J 5 bases, leaving 8 bases between the germline ends. The DNA for the CDR3 is TGTGCCAGCAGTGAAGTGTTTGAGACCGGGGAGCTGTTTTTT. This encodes CASSEVFETGELFF.

This rearrangement joins TRBV6-5 to TRBJ2-7, with D perhaps matching TRBD2 (5 bases). In germline, CDR1 is MNHEY, CDR2 SVGAGI. This CDR3 spans 13 amino acids. V was clipped by 2 bases and J by 4 bases, with 9 bases between them. The CDR3 sequence is CASSYSRTYEQYF. The CDR3 bases are TGTGCCAGCAGTTACAGTCGGACTTACGAGCAGTACTTC.

This clone was observed a single time. J is TRBJ1-6 and V is TRBV12-3 or TRBV12-4; no definite D call. The V and J ends lost 3 bases and 10 bases respectively, with 10 bases between them. The CDR3 totals 13 residues. The CDR3 sequence: CASSLARGSPLHF. Here the CDR3 DNA reads TGTGCCAGCAGTTTGGCCCGGGGATCACCCCTCCACTTT.

This clone was seen a single time. V is TRBV4-3 and J is TRBJ2-1, with TRBD1 matching 8 bases. The CDR3 sequence is 16 residues long. Germline assignment: CDR1 LGHNA and CDR2 YSLEER. V was pared by 0 bases and J by 4 bases, with 5 bases of the junction left unmatched. This CDR3 is CASSQESTGVYNEQFF. The CDR3 DNA reads as TGCGCCAGCAGCCAAGAATCGACAGGGGTTTACAATGAGCAGTTCTTC.

V gene TRBV7-2 combines with J gene TRBJ1-2, with 10 bases aligning to TRBD1. The CDR3 is 13 residues long. In germline, CDR1 is SGHTA, CDR2 FQGNSA. The J segment lost 8 bases and the V segment lost 4 bases, leaving 4 bases of the junction unmatched. DNA of the CDR3: TGTGCCAGCAGCTCGACAGGGGGCATGGGCTACACCTTC. It specifies CASSSTGGMGYTF.

Notes on this clone: This likely reflects a read error, since a far larger clone is one base away. The V call is TRBV11-3, the J call TRBJ2-1; D gene uncertain. Germline V gives CDR1 SGHNT, CDR2 YENEEA. The CDR3 sequence is 11 residues long. V was clipped by 5 bases and J by 3 bases, with 2 bases between them. The CDR3: CASSNYNEQFF. The CDR3 DNA is TGTGCCAGCAGCAACTACAATGAGCAGTTCTTC.

Only a few counts were recorded for this clone. This chain joins TRBV5-4 and TRBJ2-7; D might be TRBD2 (6 bases). Trimming left V 4 bases short and J 3 bases short, with 17 bases between. Germline CDR1 is SGHNT and CDR2 is YYREEE (reference sequence). The CDR3 is 15 amino acids. The CDR3 spells CASSTATSIGYEQYF. The CDR3 nucleotides read TGTGCCAGCAGCACCGCAACTAGCATCGGCTACGAGCAGTACTTC.

This sequence joins TRBV27 and TRBJ2-2; possible D gene TRBD1, 6 bases. Germline CDR1 is MNHEY and CDR2 is SMNVEV (reference sequence). The CDR3 has 17 amino acids. The V and J ends lost 3 bases and 1 base respectively, with 15 bases between them. In DNA, the CDR3 is TGTGCCAGCAGTTTCTACGGCCGAGGGGGGAACACCGGGGAGCTGTTTTTT. This codes for CASSFYGRGGNTGELFF.

V gene TRBV24-1 combines with J gene TRBJ2-1; 9 nucleotides match TRBD1. Germline CDR1 and CDR2: KGHDR and SFDVKD. The CDR3 is made up of 16 amino acids. V was clipped by 6 bases and J by 4 bases; unmatched bases: 9. The CDR3 region is CATSNWGTGLYNEQFF. The CDR3 nucleotides are TGTGCCACCAGTAATTGGGGGACAGGGCTTTACAATGAGCAGTTCTTC.

The chain links TRBV9 to TRBJ1-3; D call uncertain. This CDR3 has 16 amino acids. Trimming cost V 2 bases and J 0 bases, with 12 bases left between them. Germline V CDR1 and CDR2: SGDLS, YYNGEE. The CDR3 sequence: CASSVTTGVSGNTIYF. For the CDR3, the DNA is TGTGCCAGCAGCGTGACGACGGGTGTCTCTGGAAACACCATATATTTT.

The chain couples TRBV29-1 to TRBJ1-1; weak D call: TRBD1 (6 bases). Germline CDR1 reads SQVTM; CDR2 reads ANQGSEA. Trimming left V 7 bases short and J 5 bases short, with 14 bases between. The CDR3 sequence is 12 residues long. CDR3: CSARGGGTEAFF. CDR3 coding DNA: TGCAGCGCTCGAGGGGGAGGGACTGAAGCTTTCTTT.

The chain is built from TRBV5-1 and TRBJ2-3; D gene ambiguous. Germline loops: CDR1 SGHRS, CDR2 YFSETQ. Trimming removed 1 base from V and 0 bases from J, with 6 bases in between. This CDR3 region has 14 residues. Here the CDR3 reads CASSLSGSTDTQYF. The CDR3 coding sequence is TGCGCCAGCAGCTTGAGTGGAAGCACAGATACGCAGTATTTT.

This rearrangement joins TRBV2 to TRBJ1-1, with 9 nucleotides matching TRBD1. With V trimmed by 4 bases and J by 5 bases, 5 bases remained unmatched. From germline, CDR1 is SNHLY and CDR2 FYNNEI. The CDR3 loop spans 14 amino acids. The CDR3 coding sequence is TGTGCCAGCAGTGCCGGGACAGGGTATACTGAAGCTTTCTTT. It translates to CASSAGTGYTEAFF.

The rearrangement links TRBV5-1 to TRBJ2-5, with TRBD1 as a possible D gene (5 bases). The CDR3 has 14 amino acids. CDR1 and CDR2 (germline): SGHRS, YFSETQ. V lost 2 bases, J lost 5 bases, and 13 bases lay in between. The CDR3 region is CASSFGQGGETQYF. CDR3 DNA sequence: TGCGCCAGCAGCTTCGGGCAGGGCGGTGAGACCCAGTACTTC.

The V and J genes are TRBV5-1 and TRBJ1-6, with 9 bases aligning to TRBD1. V was clipped by 3 bases and J by 7 bases; unmatched bases: 5. This CDR3 has 15 residues. The V gene's germline CDR1 is SGHRS and CDR2 YFSETQ. The chain's CDR3 is CASSWGQGKNSPLHF. DNA for the CDR3: TGCGCCAGCAGCTGGGGACAGGGCAAAAATTCACCCCTCCACTTT.